A selection of T cell receptor beta chains follows, all from one sample in a study of CD8 T cells in Susac syndrome. TCRdb ran MiXCR on the immunoSEQ multiplex PCR reads and lists one entry per CDR3 protein. The table records roughly 150,000 distinct CDR3 sequences, 90% to 95% of them present only once. The sequenced sample was CD8+ T cells from PBMCs. Receptors originate from a human donor with multiple sclerosis. Both conserved end residues are part of each CDR3. A D gene is named only where the DNA matches it firmly. Size is omitted from some rows. Given values are once, few, many or a class for expanded clones.

TGTGCCAGCAGTCCTACAGGGAGCTCCTACGAGCAGTACTTC,CASSPTGSSYEQYF,14,-,TRBV12-3/TRBV12-4,TRBJ2-7,-
TGTGCCAGCTCACTTACCTACAGCGGTGAAGCTTTCTTT,CASSLTYSGEAFF,13,-,TRBV18,TRBJ1-1,-
TGCAGTGCTAGCTCCTTGCAGGGCGGGCATGAGCAGTTCTTC,CSASSLQGGHEQFF,14,-,TRBV20-1,TRBJ2-1,-
TGTGCCAGCAGTCGCCGGACAGTCGGAGCGGCCTACGAGCAGTACTTC,CASSRRTVGAAYEQYF,16,-,TRBV27,TRBJ2-7,-
TGTGCTAGTGGCCTAATGAACACTGAAGCTTTCTTT,CASGLMNTEAFF,12,-,TRBV12-5,TRBJ1-1,few
TGTGCCAGCAGTGAAGCCCGGCATAGCTCCTACGAGCAGTACTTC,CASSEARHSSYEQYF,15,-,TRBV2,TRBJ2-7,-
TGTGCCAGCAGCCAAGGTCTTACTAGCGGGGGAGAGGAAGAGACCCAGTACTTC,CASSQGLTSGGEEETQYF,18,TRBD2,TRBV4-2,TRBJ2-5,-
TGTGCCAGCAGGCCCAACCCACAAACACAGGGTAGCAATCAGCCCCAGCATTTT,CASRPNPQTQGSNQPQHF,18,-,TRBV12-3/TRBV12-4,TRBJ1-5,-
TGTGCCAGCAGTTTCGGAATTAGGGAAAAACTGTTTTTT,CASSFGIREKLFF,13,-,TRBV27,TRBJ1-4,once
TGTGCCTGGAGTGTAGGGCAGGGGGCGCATGAGCAGTACTTC,CAWSVGQGAHEQYF,14,TRBD1,TRBV30,TRBJ2-7,-
TGTGCCAGCAGCTCCACAGGGGGAAATTCACCCCTCCACTTT,CASSSTGGNSPLHF,14,TRBD1,TRBV7-9,TRBJ1-6,-
TGTGCCAGCAGCTTAGAACCCAGGGGGCTCTCCTACGAGCAGTACTTC,CASSLEPRGLSYEQYF,16,TRBD1,TRBV7-9,TRBJ2-7,-
TGTGCCAGCAGCGTAGGGGGGTCAGATCAGCCCCAGCATTTT,CASSVGGSDQPQHF,14,-,TRBV9,TRBJ1-5,-
TGTGCCAGCAGCCAGGGCACCACAGATACGCAGTATTTT,CASSQGTTDTQYF,13,-,TRBV12-3/TRBV12-4,TRBJ2-3,-
TGTGCCAGCAGTTACGGTTCGACAGCAAACACTGAAGCTTTCTTT,CASSYGSTANTEAFF,15,-,TRBV6-5,TRBJ1-1,-
TGTGCCAGCAGACGAGGGAATGAGCAGTTCTTC,CASRRGNEQFF,11,-,TRBV28,TRBJ2-1,-
TGTGCCAGCAGCCAAAGGACCTACGAGCAGTACTTC,CASSQRTYEQYF,12,-,TRBV16,TRBJ2-7,-
TGTGCCAGCACCGCCACGGACAGGGGGAATAACTATGGCTACACCTTC,CASTATDRGNNYGYTF,16,TRBD1,TRBV7-9,TRBJ1-2,-
TGTGCCAGTAGTAATTTTGGCAAGGACATTCAGTACTTC,CASSNFGKDIQYF,13,-,TRBV19,TRBJ2-4,-